The next 3 T cell receptor beta chains were all read from a single sample in a study of PD-L1 blockade in urothelial cancer. Sequencing used immunoSEQ multiplex PCR; TCRdb keeps in-frame clones, though not all of them. The data hold around 38,000 clones, with approximately 86% observed a single time. The time point: peripheral blood 6 weeks after treatment start. The sequencing used PBMCs, collected around atezolizumab (anti-PD-L1) treatment. The receptors come from a man in his sixties with urothelial cancer.

This chain links TRBV5-1 with TRBJ1-1, with 10 bases that match TRBD1. The V segment lost 7 bases and the J segment 2 bases; nucleotides outside the gene matches: 8. Germline V CDR1 and CDR2: SGHRS, YFSETQ. The CDR3 covers 15 residues. CDR3 nucleotide sequence: TGCGCCAGCGGATCCGGGACAGGGGACAACACTGAAGCTTTCTTT. Translated, it gives CASGSGTGDNTEAFF.

This clone showed up just a few times. The gene calls are TRBV5-1 and TRBJ2-7; D is ambiguous. In germline, CDR1 is SGHRS, CDR2 YFSETQ. V was shortened by 2 bases and J by 4 bases, with 10 bases between the two germline ends. The CDR3 runs 13 residues. The CDR3 is CASSLDIRYEQYF. The CDR3 DNA is TGCGCCAGCAGCTTAGACATCCGTTACGAGCAGTACTTC.

This chain joins TRBV5-1 and TRBJ2-1, with 7 bases lining up with TRBD2. Germline loops: CDR1 SGHRS, CDR2 YFSETQ. V trimming: 4 bases; J trimming: 3 bases; junction bases outside the gene matches: 4. This CDR3 is 14 amino acids long. Here the CDR3 DNA reads TGCGCCAGCAGCCTCCGGGACTACTACAATGAGCAGTTCTTC. It yields the protein CASSLRDYYNEQFF.